This T cell receptor beta chain was captured in a study of beta chain features in type 1 diabetes. Germline V gene sequence: CDR1 SGHDT, CDR2 YYEEEE. The CDR3 loop spans 13 amino acids. The ends were cut back, 2 bases at V and 8 bases at J, with 13 bases in the middle. The entirety of the isolated RNA underwent reverse transcription, so expressed TCRB transcripts were sequenced. The method was immunoSEQ multiplex PCR; TCRdb's version includes in-frame clones alone and lacks a portion of them. This table holds roughly 230,000 clones, about 10% found once. The rearrangement uses TRBV5-6 and TRBJ1-2; the D gene is possibly TRBD1 (6 bases). Input material: naive CD4+ T cells from blood. This sequence originates from a woman aged 18-29 years in good health. This CDR3 is CASSFGTGTGYTF. CDR3 bases: TGTGCCAGCAGCTTTGGGACGGGGACAGGCTACACCTTC. The full variable domain, with the rest looked up from reference TRBV5-6 and TRBJ1-2, is DAGVTQSPTHLIKTRGQQVTLRCSPKSGHDTVSWYQQALGQGPQFIFQYYEEEERQRGNFPDRFSGHQFPNYSSELNVNALLLGDSALYLCASSFGTGTGYTFGSGTRLTVV.